This T cell receptor beta chain is drawn from a study of blood T cell repertoires in COVID-19. Study as a whole: Some COVID-19 samples were acute and others convalescent; all came from the United States, Italy and Spain. T cells, B-cell-depleted T cells, or PBMCs provided the cDNA or gDNA that served as material.

TCRdb's copy holds only in-frame clones and misses some; the assay was immunoSEQ multiplex PCR. The table includes 200,000 or so clones, under 90% detected once. V was clipped by 6 bases and J by 3 bases, with 11 bases between them. CDR1 is KGHSH and CDR2 is LQKENI in the germline V gene. The CDR3 is 13 residues long. V and J are TRBV18 and TRBJ1-1; D is ambiguous. The receptor was derived from a woman between 55 and 75 years old who had recovered from COVID-19. Sequencing used peripheral blood. This CDR3 is CASSRLPDTEAFF. The CDR3 DNA reads as TGTGCCAGCTCGAGATTACCCGACACTGAAGCTTTCTTT.